This entry describes one T cell receptor (beta chain). This clonotype was detected many times. The antigen this receptor binds is unknown. No base quality values were provided; no much bigger clone lies one nucleotide off. Preparation of the library involved PCR. Sequencing was carried out with an Illumina HiSeq 2500. TCR libraries were prepared with molecular barcoding, using unique molecular identifiers to normalize TCRbeta repertoire quantification. TCRdb trimmed public reads at Q25 via fastp, called clones via MiXCR and kept in-frame beta chains. Identical CDR3 proteins give one entry, which carries the most common genes and DNA. The sample yields 150,000 to 200,000 distinct CDR3 sequences; around 6.8% were counted once. Of the sample, approximately 3% is held by the ten largest clones. Including the terminal cysteine and phenylalanine, the CDR3 comprises 14 residues. Just CDR3 DNA is preserved here, 42 bases in frame from base 1. The germline V gene (reference sequence) provides CDR1 DFQATT and CDR2 SNEGSKA. V and J are truncated by 5 bases and 1 base respectively, leaving an intervening sequence of 15 bases.

This specimen belongs to a study of T-cell reconstitution after alpha-beta-depleted transplantation in children (TCRdb year 2016). Background on the whole study: Using TCR repertoire profiling, the study quantitatively followed how T-cell immune reconstitution unfolded in children after TCRalphabeta/CD19-depleted allogeneic hematopoietic cell transplantation.

The sequence is built from TRBV20-1 and TRBJ2-7; a tentative D match to TRBD1 spans 5 bases. This sequence was found in a human donor who donated a stem cell graft to a child with Wiskott-Aldrich syndrome. The source material was PBMCs from the stem cell graft donor, sampled from the stem cell graft. Read as DNA, the sequence is TGCAGTGCTGGTTCCCAGGGTACTTCCTACGAGCAGTACTTC. Its product reads: CSAGSQGTSYEQYF.